This passage covers 15 T cell receptor beta chains from one sample sequenced in a study of blood T cell repertoires in COVID-19. TCRdb's copy holds only in-frame clones and misses some; the assay was immunoSEQ multiplex PCR. This sample has some 280,000 clones; 80% to 90% occur once, and the top ten carry about 3%. The sample taken for sequencing was peripheral blood. Receptors were obtained from a woman in her 30s with active or convalescent COVID-19.

The V gene is TRBV6-2 or TRBV6-3, the J gene TRBJ2-2; 7 bases map to TRBD1. This CDR3 region has 13 residues. Germline trimming cut 5 bases from V and 6 bases from J; bases unmatched to any gene: 3. Germline CDR1 reads MNHEY; CDR2 reads SVGEGT. The CDR3 is CASSRQGSGELFF. DNA for the CDR3: TGTGCCAGCAGTAGACAGGGCTCCGGGGAGCTGTTTTTT.

The rearrangement uses TRBV7-6 and TRBJ1-2; 8 bases map to TRBD1. Trimming removed 8 bases from V and 8 bases from J; junction bases left unmatched: 19. Germline values: CDR1 SGHVS, CDR2 FNYEAQ. This CDR3 is 16 amino acids long. CDR3 in amino acids: CASSSRRVTGEEGYTF. The CDR3 bases are TGTGCCAGCTCATCACGGAGGGTGACAGGGGAGGAGGGCTACACCTTC.

The rearrangement joins TRBV5-6 to TRBJ2-5; a possible D gene is TRBD2 (6 bases). Germline assignment: CDR1 SGHDT and CDR2 YYEEEE. The V gene lost 4 bases and the J gene lost 2 bases, with 6 bases spanning the gap. This CDR3 has 12 amino acids. The CDR3 protein is CASSGTQETQYF. As DNA, the CDR3 is TGTGCCAGCAGCGGGACTCAAGAGACCCAGTACTTC.

This sequence joins TRBV29-1 and TRBJ2-2; TRBD1 matches at 7 bases. Germline V lookup: CDR1 SQVTM, CDR2 ANQGSEA. This CDR3 has 13 residues. Germline trimming cut 7 bases from V and 1 base from J; bases unmatched to any gene: 3. CDR3 bases: TGCAGCGCCTGGACAGGGAACACCGGGGAGCTGTTTTTT. Translating it yields CSAWTGNTGELFF.

In this sample, this clone turned up once. The CDR3 sequence is CAISGTTGSEAFF. The CDR3 nucleotides read TGTGCCATCTCGGGGACAACGGGTTCCGAAGCTTTCTTT. The gene calls are TRBV10-3 and TRBJ1-1; D possibly corresponds to TRBD1 (6 bases). There are 13 residues in the CDR3. The germline CDR1 and CDR2 sequences are ENHRY and SYGVKD. The germline V and J ends were trimmed by 8 bases and 8 bases, with 18 bases remaining between them.

The CDR3 DNA sequence: TGTGCCAGCAGCGTACAGGGGTTTCGCTACACCTTC. Amino acid sequence: CASSVQGFRYTF. J is TRBJ1-2 and V is TRBV28; 7 positions match TRBD1. Germline CDR1 reads MDHEN; CDR2 reads SYDVKM. This CDR3 spans 12 amino acids. The J segment lost 9 bases and the V segment lost 6 bases, leaving 7 bases of the junction unmatched.

This chain links TRBV4-3 with TRBJ2-2, with 13 bases matching TRBD2. This CDR3 is built from 17 residues. Looked up from germline, CDR1 is LGHNA and CDR2 is YSLEER. Trimming removed 4 bases from V and 5 bases from J; junction bases left unmatched: 7. CDR3 bases: TGCGCCAGCAGCCTACTAGCGGGGGGGCAAAAAACCGGGGAGCTGTTTTTT. Amino acid sequence: CASSLLAGGQKTGELFF.

The genes are TRBV20-1 and TRBJ1-5; maybe TRBD1 (6 bases). Germline values: CDR1 DFQATT, CDR2 SNEGSKA (reference sequence). Trimming removed 3 bases from V and 4 bases from J, with 19 bases in between. The CDR3 spans 16 residues. The CDR3 nucleotides are TGCAGTGCTAGTGCCCATACGGGGACATCTAATCAGCCCCAGCATTTT. Protein sequence: CSASAHTGTSNQPQHF.

The chain recombines TRBV2 with TRBJ2-2; 8 bases map to TRBD1. The CDR3 is 15 amino acids. Germline V CDR1 and CDR2: SNHLY, FYNNEI. The V segment lost 5 bases and the J segment 1 base; nucleotides outside the gene matches: 3. CDR3 sequence (DNA): TGTGCCAGCAGTACCGGGACAGGGAACACCGGGGAGCTGTTTTTT. Amino acids: CASSTGTGNTGELFF.

The V gene is TRBV15, the J gene TRBJ1-1; 8 bases match TRBD1. The V gene end was trimmed by 3 bases and the J gene end by 11 bases; junction bases not matched to a gene: 8. This CDR3 has 13 amino acids. Per germline, CDR1 LNHNV and CDR2 YYDKDF (reference sequence). CDR3 protein: CATSSNRQGMAFF. Written as DNA, the CDR3 is TGTGCCACCAGCAGCAACCGACAGGGGATGGCTTTCTTT.

J is TRBJ1-1 and V is TRBV30; 11 bases fit TRBD1. This CDR3 has 12 amino acids. Germline loops: CDR1 GTSNPN, CDR2 SVGIG (reference sequence). V lost 8 bases and J lost 4; bases outside the gene matches: 3. In DNA, the CDR3 is TGTGCCGGGACAGGGGGTCCCACTGAAGCTTTCTTT. Amino acid sequence: CAGTGGPTEAFF.

The J gene is TRBJ2-7, the V gene TRBV28; 7 bases map to TRBD1. The CDR3 extends over 13 amino acids. Trimming removed 5 bases from V and 3 bases from J; junction bases left unmatched: 4. Germline assignment: CDR1 MDHEN and CDR2 SYDVKM. The CDR3 DNA sequence: TGTGCCAGCAGTGTCTGGGACAGCTACGAGCAGTACTTC. Translating gives CASSVWDSYEQYF.

V is TRBV6-2 or TRBV6-3 and J is TRBJ2-1, with TRBD2 identical over 8 bases. Germline trimming cut 0 bases from V and 0 bases from J; bases unmatched to any gene: 7. The CDR3 loop spans 18 amino acids. Germline CDR1 MNHEY, CDR2 SVGEGT. In nucleotides, the CDR3 is TGTGCCAGCAGTTACTCGCCACTCACTAGCGGCTCCTACAATGAGCAGTTCTTC. As protein: CASSYSPLTSGSYNEQFF.

Only a few counts were recorded for this clone. V and J are TRBV10-3 and TRBJ2-3, with unresolved D. Trimming removed 0 bases at V and 6 bases at J, with 7 bases between. The germline V gene has CDR1 ENHRY and CDR2 SYGVKD. CDR3 size: 13 residues. CDR3 amino acids: CAISESNSDTQYF. The CDR3 DNA reads as TGTGCCATCAGTGAGTCTAACTCGGATACGCAGTATTTT.

The chain combines TRBV3-1 (or the pseudogene TRBV3-2) with TRBJ1-6, with D tentatively TRBD1 (6 bases). Looked up from germline, CDR1 is LGHDT and CDR2 is YNNKEL (reference sequence). V lost 5 bases, J lost 9 bases, and 11 bases lay in between. The CDR3 loop spans 13 amino acids. CDR3 protein: CASSRGSGSPLHF. Written as DNA, the CDR3 is TGTGCCAGCAGCAGGGGGTCAGGTTCACCCCTCCACTTT.